What follows are 23 T cell receptor beta chains derived from one specimen sequenced in a study of shared clonotypes between healthy human individuals (dated by TCRdb to the early 2020s). The library was built by means of the immunoSEQ multiplex PCR assay. This immuneACCESS table, as held by TCRdb, lists in-frame sequences with V and J called but not all clones. Of the missing ones, under half trace to an unresolved V gene in checked studies; the others have no known cause. For this sample the table gives approximately 470,000 clones, of which around four fifths were detected only once. The top ten clones comprise around 12% of the sample. The sequencing input was PBMCs. These TCRs come from a middle-aged woman in good health. Some clones in this sample may be carry-over from other donors' samples.

The gene calls are TRBV4-1 and TRBJ2-3; 8 positions match TRBD1. The germline CDR1 and CDR2 sequences are MGHRA and YSYEKL. The V gene end was trimmed by 2 bases and the J gene end by 3 bases; junction bases not matched to a gene: 10. This CDR3 is 17 amino acids long. The chain's CDR3 is CASSQLGGQGGTDTQYF. The CDR3 nucleotides read TGCGCCAGCAGCCAACTGGGTGGACAGGGTGGGACAGATACGCAGTATTTT.

The V gene is TRBV19, the J gene TRBJ1-2; D is unclear. This CDR3 is 15 amino acids long. V was trimmed by 5 bases and J by 8 bases, leaving 21 bases between them. Per the germline V gene, CDR1 is LNHDA and CDR2 is SQIVND (reference sequence). The CDR3 region is CASSPAQPVLRGYTF. The CDR3 coding sequence is TGTGCCAGTAGTCCAGCCCAGCCGGTTTTGCGAGGCTACACCTTC. Complete variable domain (other parts from reference TRBV19 and TRBJ1-2): DGGITQSPKYLFRKEGQNVTLSCEQNLNHDAMYWYRQDPGQGLRLIYYSQIVNDFQKGDIAEGYSVSREKKESFPLTVTSAQKNPTAFYLCASSPAQPVLRGYTFGSGTRLTVV.

This clone was seen a handful of times. V is TRBV5-1 and J is TRBJ1-1; 8 bases match TRBD1. Trimming at V came to 0 bases and at J to 4 bases, leaving 8 bases not matched to a gene. CDR1 SGHRS and CDR2 YFSETQ come from the germline V gene. The CDR3 is made up of 16 amino acids. The CDR3 reads CASSLGVTGGGTEAFF. CDR3 DNA: TGCGCCAGCAGCTTGGGGGTAACAGGGGGAGGCACTGAAGCTTTCTTT.

This chain uses TRBV5-1 with TRBJ1-3; D ambiguous. The CDR3 contains 14 residues. V gave up 2 bases and J gave up 4 bases, with 10 bases separating them. Per the germline V gene, CDR1 is SGHRS and CDR2 is YFSETQ. The CDR3 loop reads CASSFGQDGNTIYF. The CDR3 nucleotides read TGCGCCAGCAGCTTTGGTCAGGACGGAAACACCATATATTTT.

The chain has TRBV30 and TRBJ2-1; 9 bases are a match to TRBD2. V shed 1 base, J shed 1 base, and the junction held 11 bases outside the gene matches. Germline assignment: CDR1 GTSNPN and CDR2 SVGIG (reference sequence). The CDR3 runs 18 residues. CDR3 residues: CAWSGGGRAGISYNEQFF. CDR3 in DNA: TGTGCCTGGAGTGGAGGCGGGAGGGCCGGTATATCCTACAATGAGCAGTTCTTC.

The V call is TRBV19, the J call TRBJ2-7; the D gene is possibly TRBD2 (5 bases). The germline V and J ends were trimmed by 1 base and 5 bases, with 9 bases remaining between them. Germline V gene sequence: CDR1 LNHDA, CDR2 SQIVND (reference sequence). The CDR3 spans 13 residues. The chain's CDR3 is CASSIGTRDEQYF. The CDR3 bases are TGTGCCAGTAGTATAGGGACTCGGGACGAGCAGTACTTC.

V is TRBV27 and J is TRBJ2-1; 7 nucleotides line up with TRBD2. Germline trimming cut 6 bases from V and 5 bases from J; bases unmatched to any gene: 16. The CDR3 runs 17 residues. Germline V gene sequence: CDR1 MNHEY, CDR2 SMNVEV (reference sequence). In nucleotides, the CDR3 is TGTGCCAGCAGCCCTCTGGGGGGGAGGGTTGGGAACAATGAGCAGTTCTTC. Amino acids: CASSPLGGRVGNNEQFF.

This clone was observed a single time. CDR3 sequence (DNA): TGTGCCAGCAGGGACGGGGGTAGATATCAGCCCCAGCATTTT. Encoded protein: CASRDGGRYQPQHF. The rearrangement uses TRBV6-1 and TRBJ1-5, with D maybe TRBD1 (5 bases). The CDR3 loop spans 14 amino acids. V was cut by 6 bases and J by 5 bases, with 14 bases left in between. The germline V gene has CDR1 MNHNS and CDR2 SASEGT.

The chain combines TRBV19 with TRBJ2-6; perhaps TRBD1 as D (6 bases). This CDR3 is 15 amino acids long. V dropped 10 bases and J dropped 0 bases, with 13 bases sitting between them. From germline, CDR1 is LNHDA and CDR2 SQIVND (reference sequence). The CDR3 sequence: CATMAGVSGANVLTF. CDR3 sequence (DNA): TGTGCCACCATGGCAGGGGTCTCTGGGGCCAACGTCCTGACTTTC.

CDR3 in amino acids: CASSVSEASYNEQFF. The CDR3 region has the DNA TGTGCCAGCAGCGTTTCGGAGGCCAGCTACAATGAGCAGTTCTTC. This chain joins TRBV9 and TRBJ2-1; tentative D call: TRBD2 (5 bases). The V and J ends lost 2 bases and 3 bases respectively, with 12 bases between them. The CDR3 loop spans 15 amino acids. The germline V gene encodes CDR1 SGDLS and CDR2 YYNGEE.

The rearrangement uses TRBV30 and TRBJ1-1; TRBD1 might be the D (6 bases). Germline-derived CDR1 and CDR2 are GTSNPN and SVGIG (reference sequence). This CDR3 is built from 17 residues. Trimming removed 4 bases at V and 1 base at J, with 22 bases between. CDR3 amino acids: CAWTGPGSPGANTEAFF. The CDR3, as DNA: TGTGCCTGGACCGGACCCGGGAGCCCGGGGGCGAACACTGAAGCTTTCTTT.

The V gene is TRBV2, the J gene TRBJ1-1, with 8 bases matching TRBD1. Trimming at V came to 10 bases and at J to 0 bases, leaving 13 bases not matched to a gene. CDR1 is SNHLY and CDR2 is FYNNEI in the germline V gene. The CDR3 is made up of 16 amino acids. The CDR3 nucleotides read TGTGCCACCCAGGACAGGGTTAGGGCCGTGAACACTGAAGCTTTCTTT. It encodes CATQDRVRAVNTEAFF.

The gene calls are TRBV7-3 and TRBJ2-1; 9 bases fit TRBD1. The J segment lost 4 bases and the V segment lost 5 bases, leaving 6 bases of the junction unmatched. The CDR3 consists of 15 residues. Germline CDR1 and CDR2: SGHTA and FQGTGA. CDR3 loop: CASSLDRGEYNEQFF. The DNA of the CDR3 is TGTGCCAGCAGCCTAGACAGGGGGGAATACAATGAGCAGTTCTTC.

The chain joins TRBV27 to TRBJ2-7; TRBD1 matches at 8 bases. The junction had 2 bases not matched to a gene; V was cut back by 0 bases and J by 4 bases. The germline gives CDR1 MNHEY, CDR2 SMNVEV (reference sequence). CDR3 length: 14 amino acids. The CDR3 protein is CASSLSGDRYEQYF. CDR3 nucleotides: TGTGCCAGCAGTTTATCGGGGGACAGGTACGAGCAGTACTTC.

The V call is TRBV19, the J call TRBJ1-1; D may be TRBD1 (6 bases). The V end was cut by 3 bases, the J end by 4 bases, with 12 bases between. The CDR3 runs to 14 residues. Germline values: CDR1 LNHDA, CDR2 SQIVND (reference sequence). CDR3 region: CASSIHSGVTEAFF. The CDR3 region has the DNA TGTGCCAGTAGTATTCATTCAGGGGTCACTGAAGCTTTCTTT.

The V and J genes are TRBV9 and TRBJ2-7; D gene ambiguous. Germline loops: CDR1 SGDLS, CDR2 YYNGEE. The length of the CDR3 is 13 residues. The germline V and J ends were trimmed by 0 bases and 2 bases, with 6 bases remaining between them. The CDR3: CASSVDSPYEQYF. The CDR3 bases are TGTGCCAGCAGCGTAGACTCACCCTACGAGCAGTACTTC.

The rearrangement joins TRBV9 to TRBJ2-2; no firm D call. Trimming took 0 bases from V and 0 from J, leaving 6 bases between them. Germline CDR1 reads SGDLS; CDR2 reads YYNGEE. The CDR3 loop spans 15 amino acids. The CDR3 nucleotides read TGTGCCAGCAGCGTAGGGGTGCCGAACACCGGGGAGCTGTTTTTT. It codes for CASSVGVPNTGELFF.

The genes are TRBV15 and TRBJ2-1; 10 positions agree with TRBD2. The germline V gene encodes CDR1 LNHNV and CDR2 YYDKDF (reference sequence). V was pared by 1 base and J by 6 bases, with 3 bases of the junction left unmatched. The CDR3 is 15 amino acids. CDR3 region: CATSRGKREGNEQFF. The CDR3 coding sequence is TGTGCCACCAGCAGAGGGAAGCGGGAGGGCAATGAGCAGTTCTTC.

This clone has only one observation. The chain joins TRBV5-5 to TRBJ2-7, with a tentative D call TRBD2 (6 bases). This CDR3 comprises 15 residues. Trimming removed 0 bases at V and 5 bases at J, with 15 bases between. Per the germline V gene, CDR1 is SGHKS and CDR2 is YYEKEE (reference sequence). CDR3 in DNA: TGTGCCAGCAGCTTGGCCTCGGGAGCTCGCCACGAGCAGTACTTC. Translated: CASSLASGARHEQYF.

Only a few counts were recorded for this clone. The chain uses TRBV29-1 and TRBJ1-1; a weak D match, TRBD1 (5 bases). CDR3 length: 16 amino acids. Germline V gene lookup returns CDR1 SQVTM and CDR2 ANQGSEA. Trimming removed 0 bases from V and 1 base from J, with 15 bases in between. This chain's CDR3 is CSVEEVSGYTNTEAFF. CDR3 DNA sequence: TGCAGCGTTGAAGAGGTTTCAGGGTACACGAACACTGAAGCTTTCTTT.

CDR3 bases: TGTGCCAGCTCCCTCCGACCGAACACTGAAGCTTTCTTT. Translated: CASSLRPNTEAFF. The chain joins TRBV9 to TRBJ1-1; D call uncertain. Germline V CDR1 and CDR2: SGDLS, YYNGEE. V lost 7 bases and J 1 base, leaving 11 bases between the germline ends. The CDR3 is 13 amino acids.

V is TRBV2 and J is TRBJ2-7; TRBD1 aligns across 7 bases. The CDR3 length is 15 residues. Germline V gives CDR1 SNHLY, CDR2 FYNNEI. After removal of 10 bases from V and 4 bases from J, the junction contained 16 bases not matched to a gene. The CDR3 here is CATKVLAGGAYEQYF. The CDR3 DNA is TGTGCCACCAAAGTCCTGGCAGGGGGAGCGTACGAGCAGTACTTC.

As concerns this clone: The same CDR3 also results from other DNA sequences found in this sample. The chain is built from TRBV7-2 and TRBJ2-7; no reliable D call. V was shortened by 4 bases and J by 0 bases, with 4 bases between the two germline ends. The CDR3 contains 12 residues. Germline V gene data show CDR1 as SGHTA and CDR2 as FQGNSA. The CDR3 is CASSSSSYEQYF. Written as DNA, the CDR3 is TGTGCCAGCAGCTCCTCCTCCTACGAGCAGTACTTC.